The source of this T cell receptor beta chain is a study of graft-versus-host responses after intestinal transplantation. The data were produced by immunoSEQ multiplex PCR, yet TCRdb's version contains in-frame clones alone and is incomplete. Altogether 13,000 to 15,000 clones are present, 25% to 30% being singletons, with the ten largest covering 3.5% to 4%. Looked up from germline, CDR1 is GTSNPN and CDR2 is SVGIG (reference sequence). This CDR3 has 13 amino acids. Deletions cut 1 base from V and 1 base from J, with 5 bases between. This clone has only a few counts. This receptor was taken from a human patient who received an intestinal transplant. The chain carries TRBV30 and TRBJ2-1; D not resolved. Sequences were derived from alloreactive CD4+ T cells from a mixed lymphocyte reaction culture, sampled before intestinal transplant. As for subset: CFSE-low proliferating T cells sorted from roughly 6-day pre-transplant mixed lymphocyte reaction (GvH or HvG direction). CDR3 DNA sequence: TGTGCCTGGAGTGGTGGATCCTACAATGAGCAGTTCTTC. It codes for CAWSGGSYNEQFF. Using reference TRBV30 and TRBJ2-1 for the parts outside the CDR3, the full variable domain is SQTIHQWPATLVQPVGSPLSLECTVEGTSNPNLYWYRQAAGRGLQLLFYSVGIGQISSEVPQNLSASRPQDRQFILSSKKLLLSDSGFYLCAWSGGSYNEQFFGPGTRLTVL.